The source of this TCR beta chain is a study of blood T cell repertoires in COVID-19. Study information: PBMCs, B-cell-depleted T cells, or T cells provided the cDNA or gDNA that made up the material.

V lost 7 bases to trimming and J lost 4 bases; unmatched junction nucleotides: 6. In germline, CDR1 is KGHDR, CDR2 SFDVKD. This CDR3 contains 14 residues. Patients in Seattle were enrolled during active infection, then followed longitudinally. Methods used by the authors: Reference gene primer amplification gave estimated nucleated cell counts. Profiled with immunoSEQ multiplex PCR; TCRdb holds only in-frame clones, not every one. D and trimming come from the DNA, and the V and J calls and clone size come from that table. The sample gives around 480,000 clones, about 91% of which show up once; over 10% is in the top ten.

This receptor was identified in a woman between 45 and 65 years old with COVID-19, enrolled during active disease. The material sequenced was peripheral blood. The rearrangement uses TRBV24-1 and TRBJ2-3; TRBD2 matches 8 bases. CDR3 DNA sequence: TGTGCCACCAGCCGGGGGGGTAACTCAGATACGCAGTATTTT. Its protein product is CATSRGGNSDTQYF.